The entry below gives a single TCR beta chain sequence along with its context. TCRdb recomputed calls from the 5' RACE reads with MiXCR, one row per CDR3 protein. This sample has approximately 65,000 distinct CDR3 sequences, with around 15% found just once. Per the germline V gene, CDR1 is SEHNR and CDR2 is FQNEAQ (reference sequence). V dropped 1 base and J dropped 2 bases, with 12 bases sitting between them. This CDR3 contains 15 residues. This entry is derived from a study of T-cell memory formation after mild COVID-19. The rearrangement joins TRBV7-9 to TRBJ2-7, with D unresolved. The sequencing input was PBMCs or a T cell subset sorted from them (not recorded which). The TCR sequence derives from an adult woman who had mild COVID-19 (a few samples of this study predate the infection). Cell type and time point are not known. CDR3 residues: CASSLGLESAYEQYF. CDR3 DNA sequence: TGTGCCAGCAGCTTAGGGCTAGAATCCGCCTACGAGCAGTACTTC.